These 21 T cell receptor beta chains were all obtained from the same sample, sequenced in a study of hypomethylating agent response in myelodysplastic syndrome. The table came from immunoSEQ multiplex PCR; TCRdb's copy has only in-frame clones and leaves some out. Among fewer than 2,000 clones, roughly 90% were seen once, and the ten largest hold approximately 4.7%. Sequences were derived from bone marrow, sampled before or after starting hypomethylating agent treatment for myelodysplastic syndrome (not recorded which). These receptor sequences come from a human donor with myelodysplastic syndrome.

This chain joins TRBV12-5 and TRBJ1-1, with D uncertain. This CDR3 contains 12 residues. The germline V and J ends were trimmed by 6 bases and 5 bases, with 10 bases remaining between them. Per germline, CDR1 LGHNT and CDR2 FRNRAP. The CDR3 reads CASGPMGTEAFF. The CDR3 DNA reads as TGTGCTAGTGGCCCTATGGGGACTGAAGCTTTCTTT. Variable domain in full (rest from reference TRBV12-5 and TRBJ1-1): DARVTQTPRHKVTEMGQEVTMRCQPILGHNTVFWYRQTMMQGLELLAYFRNRAPLDDSGMPKDRFSAEMPDATLATLKIQPSEPRDSAVYFCASGPMGTEAFFGQGTRLTVV.

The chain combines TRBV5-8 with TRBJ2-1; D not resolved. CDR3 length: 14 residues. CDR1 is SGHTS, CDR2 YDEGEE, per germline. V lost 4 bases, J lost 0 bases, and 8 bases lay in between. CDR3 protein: CASSAGVSYNEQFF. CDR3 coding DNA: TGTGCCAGCAGCGCTGGGGTCTCCTACAATGAGCAGTTCTTC.

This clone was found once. The CDR3 spells CASSLVWDRGRLAKNIQYF. The CDR3, as DNA: TGTGCCAGCAGCTTAGTTTGGGACAGAGGAAGACTAGCCAAAAACATTCAGTACTTC. The chain carries TRBV11-2 and TRBJ2-4; 7 bases map to TRBD1. After removal of 1 base from V and 0 bases from J, the junction contained 12 bases not matched to a gene. Germline V gene lookup returns CDR1 SGHAT and CDR2 FQNNGV. The CDR3 loop spans 19 amino acids.

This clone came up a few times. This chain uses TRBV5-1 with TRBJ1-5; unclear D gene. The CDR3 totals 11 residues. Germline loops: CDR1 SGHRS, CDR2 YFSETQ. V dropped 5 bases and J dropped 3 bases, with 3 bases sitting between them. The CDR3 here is CASSLNQPQHF. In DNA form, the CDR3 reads TGCGCCAGCAGTCTCAATCAGCCCCAGCATTTT.

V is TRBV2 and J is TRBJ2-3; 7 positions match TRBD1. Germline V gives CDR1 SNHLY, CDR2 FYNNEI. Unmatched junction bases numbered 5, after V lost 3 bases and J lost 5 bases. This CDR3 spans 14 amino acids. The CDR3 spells CASSDKGAGDTQYF. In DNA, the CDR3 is TGTGCCAGCAGTGACAAGGGGGCGGGAGATACGCAGTATTTT.

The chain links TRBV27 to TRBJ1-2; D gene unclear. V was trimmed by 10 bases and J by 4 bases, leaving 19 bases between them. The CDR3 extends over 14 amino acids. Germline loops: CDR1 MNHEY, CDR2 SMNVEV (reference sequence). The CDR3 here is CATRPQQSGYGYTF. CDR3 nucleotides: TGTGCCACCAGACCCCAGCAGAGTGGCTATGGCTACACCTTC.

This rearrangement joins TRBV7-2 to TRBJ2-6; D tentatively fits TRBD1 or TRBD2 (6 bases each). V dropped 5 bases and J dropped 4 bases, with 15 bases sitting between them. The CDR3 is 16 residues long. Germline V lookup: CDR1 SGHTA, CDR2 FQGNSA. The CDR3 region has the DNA TGTGCCAGCAGCGAAAGAAGGGGGGTCGGGGCCAACGTCCTGACTTTC. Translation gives CASSERRGVGANVLTF.

The CDR3 nucleotides are TGTGCCACCAGGGGGACTTCTCTCGGCACCGGGGAGCTGTTTTTT. Residues: CATRGTSLGTGELFF. This chain connects TRBV27 to TRBJ2-2, with D possibly matching TRBD1 (7 bases). V shed 10 bases and J shed 4 bases, with 19 bases lying between them. Germline lookup yields CDR1 MNHEY and CDR2 SMNVEV (reference sequence). The CDR3 is made up of 15 amino acids.

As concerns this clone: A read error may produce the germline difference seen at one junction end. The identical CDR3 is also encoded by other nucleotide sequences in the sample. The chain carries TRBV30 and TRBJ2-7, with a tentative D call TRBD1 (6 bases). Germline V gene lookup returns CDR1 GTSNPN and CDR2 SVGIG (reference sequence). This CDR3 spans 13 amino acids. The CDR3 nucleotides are TGTGCCTCTTACAGGGATACCTCCTACGAACAGTACTTC. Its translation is CASYRDTSYEQYF.

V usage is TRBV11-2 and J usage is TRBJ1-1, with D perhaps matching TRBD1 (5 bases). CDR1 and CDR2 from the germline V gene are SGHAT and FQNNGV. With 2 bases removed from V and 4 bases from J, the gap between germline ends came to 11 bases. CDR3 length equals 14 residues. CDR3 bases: TGTGCCAGCAGCTTATCCGCAGGGAGCACTGAAGCTTTCTTT. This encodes CASSLSAGSTEAFF.

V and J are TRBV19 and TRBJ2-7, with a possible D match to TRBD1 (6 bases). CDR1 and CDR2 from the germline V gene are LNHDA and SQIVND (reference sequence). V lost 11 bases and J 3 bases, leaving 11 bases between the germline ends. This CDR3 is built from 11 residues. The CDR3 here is CAVQGHYEQYF. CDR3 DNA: TGTGCCGTCCAGGGACACTACGAGCAGTACTTC.

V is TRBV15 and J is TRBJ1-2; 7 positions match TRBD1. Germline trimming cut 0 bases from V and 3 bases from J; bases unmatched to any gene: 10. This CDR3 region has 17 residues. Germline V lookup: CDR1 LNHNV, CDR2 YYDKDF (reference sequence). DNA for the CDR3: TGTGCCACCAGCAGAGAGGGGACACAGGGGCACTACTATGGCTACACCTTC. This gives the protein CATSREGTQGHYYGYTF.

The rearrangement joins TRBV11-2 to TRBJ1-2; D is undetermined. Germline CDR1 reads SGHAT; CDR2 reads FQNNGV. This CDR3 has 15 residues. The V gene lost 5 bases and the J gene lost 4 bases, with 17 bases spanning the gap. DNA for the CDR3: TGTGCCAGCAGCGGTAAAAGCAGAAAGACCTATGGCTACACCTTC. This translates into CASSGKSRKTYGYTF.

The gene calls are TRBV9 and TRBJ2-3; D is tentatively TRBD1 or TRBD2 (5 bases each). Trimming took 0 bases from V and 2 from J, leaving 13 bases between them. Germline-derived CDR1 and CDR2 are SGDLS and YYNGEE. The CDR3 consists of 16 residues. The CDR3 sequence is CASSVGNGGNTDTQYF. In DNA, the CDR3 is TGTGCCAGCAGCGTAGGTAATGGGGGAAACACAGATACGCAGTATTTT. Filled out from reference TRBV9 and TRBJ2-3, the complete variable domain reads DSGVTQTPKHLITATGQRVTLRCSPRSGDLSVYWYQQSLDQGLQFLIQYYNGEERAKGNILERFSAQQFPDLHSELNLSSLELGDSALYFCASSVGNGGNTDTQYFGPGTRLTVL.

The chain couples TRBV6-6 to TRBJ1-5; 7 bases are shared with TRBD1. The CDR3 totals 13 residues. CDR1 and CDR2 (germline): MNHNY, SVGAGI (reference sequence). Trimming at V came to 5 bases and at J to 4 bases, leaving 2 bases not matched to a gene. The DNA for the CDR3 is TGTGCCAGCAGTGTACAGGGGAATCAGCCCCAGCATTTT. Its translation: CASSVQGNQPQHF.

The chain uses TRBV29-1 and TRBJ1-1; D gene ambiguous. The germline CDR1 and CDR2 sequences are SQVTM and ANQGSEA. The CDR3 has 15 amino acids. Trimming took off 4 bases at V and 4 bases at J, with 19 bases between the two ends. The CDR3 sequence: CSVVLRGGVTTEAFF. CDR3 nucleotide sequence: TGCAGCGTTGTGTTGCGGGGAGGCGTTACCACTGAAGCTTTCTTT. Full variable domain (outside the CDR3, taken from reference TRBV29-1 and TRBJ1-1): SAVISQKPSRDICQRGTSLTIQCQVDSQVTMMFWYRQQPGQSLTLIATANQGSEATYESGFVIDKFPISRPNLTFSTLTVSNMSPEDSSIYLCSVVLRGGVTTEAFFGQGTRLTVV.

CDR3 sequence: CASSFRRREAYEQYF. As DNA, the CDR3 is TGTGCCAGCAGCTTCCGCCGGCGGGAGGCCTACGAGCAGTACTTC. The gene calls are TRBV5-6 and TRBJ2-7, with 8 bases that match TRBD2. Germline V gives CDR1 SGHDT, CDR2 YYEEEE. Trimming at V came to 2 bases and at J to 2 bases, leaving 6 bases not matched to a gene. The CDR3 length is 15 residues.

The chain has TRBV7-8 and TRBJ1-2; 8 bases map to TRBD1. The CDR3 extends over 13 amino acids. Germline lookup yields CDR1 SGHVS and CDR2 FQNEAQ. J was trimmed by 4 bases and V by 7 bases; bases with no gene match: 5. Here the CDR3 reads CASKGQGSYGYTF. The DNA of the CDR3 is TGTGCCAGCAAAGGACAGGGAAGCTATGGCTACACCTTC. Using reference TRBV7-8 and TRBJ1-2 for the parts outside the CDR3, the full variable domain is GAGVSQSPRYKVAKRGQDVALRCDPISGHVSLFWYQQALGQGPEFLTYFQNEAQLDKSGLPSDRFFAERPEGSVSTLKIQRTQQEDSAVYLCASKGQGSYGYTFGSGTRLTVV.

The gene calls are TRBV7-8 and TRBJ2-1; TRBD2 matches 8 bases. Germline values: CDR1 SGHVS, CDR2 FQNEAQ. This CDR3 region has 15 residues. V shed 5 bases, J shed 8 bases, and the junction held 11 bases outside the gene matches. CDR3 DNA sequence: TGTGCCAGCAGCCTCGAGGTAGCGGGAAGGTATGAGCAGTTCTTC. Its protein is CASSLEVAGRYEQFF.

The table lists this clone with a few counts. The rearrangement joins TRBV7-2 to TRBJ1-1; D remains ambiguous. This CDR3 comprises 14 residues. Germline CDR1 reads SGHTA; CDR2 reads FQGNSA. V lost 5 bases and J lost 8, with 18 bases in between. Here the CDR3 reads CASSPTNRIEEAFF. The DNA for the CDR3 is TGTGCCAGCAGCCCCACCAACCGAATAGAGGAAGCTTTCTTT.

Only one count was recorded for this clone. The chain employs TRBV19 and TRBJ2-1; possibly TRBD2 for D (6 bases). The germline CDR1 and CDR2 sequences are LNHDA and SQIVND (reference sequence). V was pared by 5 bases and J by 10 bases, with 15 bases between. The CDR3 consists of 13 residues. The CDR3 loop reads CASSLRTSFEQFF. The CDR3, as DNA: TGTGCCAGTAGTCTCCGAACTAGCTTCGAGCAGTTCTTC.